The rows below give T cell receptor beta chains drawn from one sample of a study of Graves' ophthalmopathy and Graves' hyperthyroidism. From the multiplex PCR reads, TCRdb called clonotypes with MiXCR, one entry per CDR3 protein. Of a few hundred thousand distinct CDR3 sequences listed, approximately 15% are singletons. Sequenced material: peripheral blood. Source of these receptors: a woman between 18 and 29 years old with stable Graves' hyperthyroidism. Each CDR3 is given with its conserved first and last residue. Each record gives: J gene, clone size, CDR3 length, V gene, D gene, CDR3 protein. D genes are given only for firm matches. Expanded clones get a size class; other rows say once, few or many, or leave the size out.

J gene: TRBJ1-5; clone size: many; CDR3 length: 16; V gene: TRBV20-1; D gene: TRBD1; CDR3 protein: CSARDRGSNSNQPQHF
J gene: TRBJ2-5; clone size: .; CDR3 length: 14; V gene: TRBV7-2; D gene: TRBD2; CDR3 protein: CASSSSGRWETQYF
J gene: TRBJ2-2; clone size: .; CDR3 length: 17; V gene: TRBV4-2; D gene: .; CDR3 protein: CASSQDRAGQLDGELFF
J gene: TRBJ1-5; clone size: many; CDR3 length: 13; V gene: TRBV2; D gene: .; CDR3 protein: CASRSASNQPQHF
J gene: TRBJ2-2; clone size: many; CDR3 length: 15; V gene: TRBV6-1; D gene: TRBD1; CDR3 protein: CASSGRDRGTGELFF
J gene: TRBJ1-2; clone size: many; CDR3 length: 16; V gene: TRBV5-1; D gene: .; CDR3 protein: CASSLPGEALNYGYTF
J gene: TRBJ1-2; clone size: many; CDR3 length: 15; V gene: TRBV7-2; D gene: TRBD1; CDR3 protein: CASSLSQGEGYGYTF
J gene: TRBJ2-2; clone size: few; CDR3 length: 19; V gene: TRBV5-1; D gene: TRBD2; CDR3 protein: CASSLDSWRRGANTGELFF
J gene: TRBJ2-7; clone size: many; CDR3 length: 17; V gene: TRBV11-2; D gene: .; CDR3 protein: CASSLGRVWDSNYEQYF
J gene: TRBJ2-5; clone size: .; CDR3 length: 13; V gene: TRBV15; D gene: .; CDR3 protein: CATSPRWQETQYF
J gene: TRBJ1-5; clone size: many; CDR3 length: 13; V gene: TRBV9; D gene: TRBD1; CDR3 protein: CASSAGGSQPQHF
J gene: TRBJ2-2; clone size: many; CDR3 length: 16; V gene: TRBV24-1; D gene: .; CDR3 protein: CATSDPPGQDAGELFF